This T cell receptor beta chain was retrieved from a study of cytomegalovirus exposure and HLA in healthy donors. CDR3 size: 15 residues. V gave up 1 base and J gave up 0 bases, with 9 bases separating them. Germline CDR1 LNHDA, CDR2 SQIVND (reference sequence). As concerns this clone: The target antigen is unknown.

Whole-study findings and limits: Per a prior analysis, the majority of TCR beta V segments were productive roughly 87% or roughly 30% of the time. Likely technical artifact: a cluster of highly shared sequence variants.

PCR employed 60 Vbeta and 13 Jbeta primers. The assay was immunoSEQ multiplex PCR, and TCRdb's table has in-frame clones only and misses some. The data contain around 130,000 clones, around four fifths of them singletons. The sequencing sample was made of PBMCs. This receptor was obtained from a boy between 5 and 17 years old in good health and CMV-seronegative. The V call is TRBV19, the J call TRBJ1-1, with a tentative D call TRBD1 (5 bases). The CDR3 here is CASSIGDSMNTEAFF. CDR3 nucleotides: TGTGCCAGTAGTATAGGAGACAGTATGAACACTGAAGCTTTCTTT.